A selection of T cell receptor beta chains follows, all from one sample in a study of T cell repertoires in cytomegalovirus infection. Via MiXCR, TCRdb re-called the reads, giving one row per CDR3 protein. The data contain about 300,000 distinct CDR3 sequences, around 9.6% of them singletons. The sample consisted of PBMCs. All receptors derive from a human donor in good health (CMV status not recorded). Some clones in this sample may be carry-over from other donors' samples. The CDR3 runs from the conserved cysteine through the conserved F or W. D genes are given only for firm matches. Rows may omit the clone size; those that give it use once, few, many or a size class.

TRBJ2-5	NA	NA	TRBV6-5	CASSYELFQETQYF	TGTGCCAGCAGTTACGAGTTATTTCAAGAGACCCAGTACTTC
TRBJ1-2	NA	many	TRBV12-3/TRBV12-4	CASSSIPGHGYTF	TGTGCCAGCTCCTCGATCCCGGGACATGGCTACACCTTC
TRBJ2-3	NA	few	TRBV27	CANREPDTQYF	TGTGCCAACAGGGAGCCAGATACGCAGTATTTT
TRBJ2-3	TRBD2	many	TRBV5-1	CASSWRGADTQYF	TGCGCCAGCAGCTGGCGGGGGGCAGATACGCAGTATTTT
TRBJ2-7	NA	NA	TRBV29-1	CSVEDVRDYEQYF	TGCAGCGTTGAAGATGTCAGGGACTACGAGCAGTACTTC
TRBJ2-3	NA	many	TRBV5-5	CASSSRRAGTDTQYF	TGTGCCAGCAGTTCCCGACGGGCGGGCACAGATACGCAGTATTTT
TRBJ2-3	NA	many	TRBV2	CASRAGHSTDTQYF	TGTGCCAGCAGGGCGGGCCATTCCACAGATACGCAGTATTTT
TRBJ2-1	NA	many	TRBV28	CASSLIWQEFYNEQFF	TGTGCCAGCAGTTTAATCTGGCAGGAGTTCTACAATGAGCAGTTCTTC
TRBJ2-3	NA	many	TRBV7-2	CASSFGGDSTDTQYF	TGTGCCAGCAGCTTCGGCGGGGATAGCACAGATACGCAGTATTTT
TRBJ1-2	NA	many	TRBV7-2	CASSPRANYGYTF	TGTGCCAGCAGCCCCCGGGCTAACTATGGCTACACCTTC
TRBJ1-1	NA	few	TRBV5-1	CASSLSLGQRNTEAFF	TGCGCCAGCAGCTTGAGCCTCGGACAGAGGAACACTGAAGCTTTCTTT
TRBJ1-5	TRBD1	many	TRBV20-1	CSARDPGGSNQPQHF	TGCAGTGCTAGAGATCCAGGGGGAAGCAATCAGCCCCAGCATTTT
TRBJ2-5	NA	few	TRBV18	CASSPGVGWGQETQYF	TGTGCCAGCTCACCAGGTGTCGGCTGGGGTCAAGAGACCCAGTACTTC
TRBJ2-2	TRBD2	many	TRBV7-8	CASSLSGGGVSRGGELFF	TGTGCCAGCAGCTTATCTGGTGGGGGGGTATCGAGAGGCGGGGAGCTGTTTTTT
TRBJ2-2	NA	many	TRBV7-2	CASSQRGGRVGELFF	TGTGCCAGCAGCCAGAGGGGGGGGCGGGTCGGGGAGCTGTTTTTT
TRBJ2-7	TRBD2	many	TRBV20-1	CSAPLAGGYEQYF	TGCAGTGCCCCGCTAGCGGGGGGGTACGAGCAGTACTTC
TRBJ1-3	NA	many	TRBV7-8	CASSLVGLGTGNTIYF	TGTGCCAGCAGCTTAGTTGGCCTCGGGACTGGAAACACCATATATTTT
TRBJ2-1	TRBD1	many	TRBV6-2/TRBV6-3	CASSRTGGWYEQFF	TGTGCCAGCAGTCGGACAGGGGGTTGGTATGAGCAGTTCTTC
TRBJ1-6	NA	many	TRBV28	CASSLSRRGSPLHF	TGTGCCAGCAGTTTATCCCGTCGGGGTTCACCCCTCCACTTT
TRBJ1-1	NA	NA	TRBV12-3/TRBV12-4	CASTVHRNTEAFF	TGTGCCAGCACTGTTCACAGGAACACTGAAGCTTTCTTT
TRBJ2-3	NA	many	TRBV20-1	CSAPESTDTQYF	TGCAGTGCTCCCGAGAGCACAGATACGCAGTATTTT
TRBJ2-5	TRBD1	many	TRBV12-3/TRBV12-4	CASRETGPGETQYF	TGTGCCAGCAGAGAGACAGGGCCGGGAGAGACCCAGTACTTC
TRBJ2-7	NA	many	TRBV7-8	CASSLGVWGGPYEQYF	TGTGCCAGCAGCTTAGGGGTCTGGGGTGGCCCCTACGAGCAGTACTTC
TRBJ2-1	TRBD2	NA	TRBV6-5	CASSYDRLAGANEQFF	TGTGCCAGCAGTTACGATCGGCTAGCGGGGGCTAATGAGCAGTTCTTC
TRBJ2-1	TRBD2	NA	TRBV20-1	CSARSELAGGDEQFF	TGCAGTGCTAGATCTGAACTAGCGGGGGGGGATGAGCAGTTCTTC
TRBJ1-5	TRBD1	many	TRBV6-1	CASSCRDRGPDLYSNQPQHF	TGTGCCAGCAGTTGCCGGGACAGGGGACCCGACCTCTATAGCAATCAGCCCCAGCATTTT
TRBJ1-2	NA	many	TRBV20-1	CSASVYRDGNYGYTF	TGCAGTGCTAGTGTATACCGGGACGGCAACTATGGCTACACCTTC
TRBJ2-5	NA	few	TRBV7-2	CASSLYGLQETQYF	TGTGCCAGCAGCTTATACGGGCTTCAAGAGACCCAGTACTTC
TRBJ1-5	NA	few	TRBV29-1	CSARVAGNQPQHF	TGCAGCGCCCGGGTGGCGGGTAATCAGCCCCAGCATTTT
TRBJ2-7	TRBD1	many	TRBV7-2	CASSISRGRTDYEQYF	TGTGCCAGCAGTATTTCGAGGGGGCGAACCGACTACGAGCAGTACTTC
TRBJ1-4	NA	many	TRBV28	CASSPGLGKLFF	TGTGCCAGCAGTCCCGGACTCGGAAAACTGTTTTTT
TRBJ2-1	NA	many	TRBV7-2	CASSSRRGASYNEQFF	TGTGCCAGCAGCTCCCGGAGGGGGGCTTCCTACAATGAGCAGTTCTTC
TRBJ2-1	NA	many	TRBV12-3/TRBV12-4	CASSLFSPGDEQFF	TGTGCCAGCAGTTTATTCTCCCCAGGGGATGAGCAGTTCTTC
TRBJ1-5	NA	many	TRBV27	CASSLLGDSNQPQHF	TGTGCCAGCAGTTTACTAGGGGATAGCAATCAGCCCCAGCATTTT
TRBJ2-5	TRBD2	many	TRBV6-6	CASSYLAGQETQYF	TGTGCCAGCAGTTACTTAGCGGGCCAAGAGACCCAGTACTTC
TRBJ1-4	TRBD1	many	TRBV12-5	CASGLVLANRGREKLFF	TGTGCTAGTGGTTTGGTACTAGCGAACAGGGGGCGAGAAAAACTGTTTTTT
TRBJ1-5	NA	many	TRBV19	CASSFRGSQPQHF	TGTGCCAGTAGTTTCCGTGGCAGTCAGCCCCAGCATTTT
TRBJ2-3	TRBD2	many	TRBV7-2	CASSLEASGGRTDTQYF	TGTGCCAGCAGCTTAGAGGCTAGCGGGGGGCGGACAGATACGCAGTATTTT
TRBJ2-1	NA	many	TRBV7-2	CASSLRTAGNEQFF	TGTGCCAGCAGCTTAAGGACTGCCGGGAATGAGCAGTTCTTC
TRBJ2-6	NA	many	TRBV6-1	CASSTKNSGANVLTF	TGTGCCAGCAGTACCAAAAACTCTGGGGCCAACGTCCTGACTTTC